These T cell receptor beta chains were read from a single sample in a study of CD8 T cells in ankylosing spondylitis. TCRdb re-derived calls from the 5' RACE reads in MiXCR, one entry per CDR3 protein. This table holds about 160,000 distinct CDR3 sequences, around 16% found once. Sequenced: blood, either unsorted or a sorted T cell fraction (not recorded which). All receptors derive from a male donor with ankylosing spondylitis or in good health (not recorded which). Both conserved end residues are trimmed from each CDR3. The order of the fields is V gene, clone size, D gene, CDR3 protein. D genes are given only for firm matches. The size field is filled for only some rows; it gives once, few, many or a size class.

TRBV5-1,many,TRBD1,ASGQESPEAF
TRBV5-1,many,TRBD1,ASSLGQGGYEQY
TRBV12-5,-,-,ASGYRIDTQY
TRBV29-1,few,TRBD2,SVVLAGGPSYNEQF
TRBV5-1,many,-,ASSARVTENTEAF
TRBV27,-,-,ASRGTQEQF
TRBV5-1,many,-,ASSLKYGSGNTIY
TRBV5-4,-,-,ANSLDKINYGYT
TRBV7-2,few,TRBD2,ASSFTRGSGRDTQY
TRBV11-2,few,-,ASSLDASGTKLF
TRBV5-1,many,-,ASSSLDSGELF
TRBV20-1,few,-,SARDGSGDLDEQF
TRBV20-1,few,-,SARTRAMREQY
TRBV12-3/TRBV12-4,few,TRBD1,ASSLGQFNEQF
TRBV7-2,-,-,ASSLAGVGAYNEQF
TRBV10-3,-,-,ATYLNEQF
TRBV6-1,many,TRBD1,ASSEPDRGGTDTQY
TRBV24-1,few,-,ATSDSPGGETQY
TRBV6-1,once,-,ASSPGLWRNQPQH
TRBV12-3/TRBV12-4,many,-,ASSRTEAYNEQF
TRBV20-1,many,TRBD2,SASPVTSGRNEQF
TRBV23-1,-,-,ASSQWPSQGDTQY
TRBV14,few,-,ASSQIGGPSTDTQY
TRBV20-1,many,-,SARGALVSRYEQY
TRBV20-1,many,-,RATDFLIDEQF
TRBV5-1,many,TRBD1,ASSLDRAPGELF
TRBV5-1,few,-,ASSPGAYGYT
TRBV28,-,-,ASSRAGDYNEQF
TRBV5-5,many,-,ASSLAGGAREKLF
TRBV29-1,-,TRBD1,SAARGQGSPFYEQY
TRBV27,-,TRBD2,ASRLAGGLEQY
TRBV29-1,-,TRBD2,SVLTSGPYNEQF
TRBV18,few,TRBD2,ASSPIAGTSGNNEQF
TRBV5-1,many,-,ASSLASDTQY
TRBV7-8,-,TRBD1,ASSPLTGTGGTGELF
TRBV12-3/TRBV12-4,many,-,ASSLSRGTEAF
TRBV23-1,-,-,ASSHPKGGSLVSEQF
TRBV28,-,TRBD2,ASSLVSRGLAGGYEQF
TRBV9,-,TRBD2,ASSVVGAGEGEQF
TRBV20-1,-,-,SARGGEGTDTQY
TRBV5-1,many,-,ASSFDSPNYGYT
TRBV28,-,TRBD2,ASRGLAGSYEQY
TRBV29-1,-,-,SVDRALDGADTQY
TRBV25-1,-,TRBD2,ASSGTFTSGREYEQY
TRBV12-3/TRBV12-4,many,TRBD2,ASSAMAGAGTDTQY
TRBV3-1,-,-,ASSQRDSNQPQH
TRBV20-1,many,TRBD1,SAREGAANYGYT
TRBV5-1,many,-,ASSLRQASSYEQY
TRBV19,few,TRBD2,ASTTSELAGMVGGELF